The following is a T cell receptor (beta chain) sequence with its context. Germline CDR1 is MGHRA and CDR2 is YSYEKL. This CDR3 has 17 amino acids. The V and J ends lost 0 bases and 0 bases respectively, with 9 bases between them. The sequenced template was RNA, covering the TCR beta CDR3 region. An opening RT-PCR round employed HTBI primers and preceded a second-round multiplex PCR. TCRdb reprocessed the multiplex PCR reads with MiXCR, giving one entry per CDR3 protein. The sample yields around 1,200,000 distinct CDR3 sequences, less than 45% seen once. This entry comes from a study of Graves' ophthalmopathy and Graves' hyperthyroidism. The authors enrolled newly diagnosed hyperthyroidism patients aged 18 to 65 with under 2 months' duration. Patients were excluded if they had other autoimmune diseases or uncontrolled infections, and likewise if pregnancy or lactation applied. The diagnostic workup employed clinical symptoms, serum thyroxine, TRAb, thyroid ultrasound and orbital computed tomography.

The specimen sequenced was peripheral blood or thyroid tissue (not recorded which). The J gene is TRBJ2-6, the V gene TRBV4-1; D not resolved. This receptor was obtained from an adult man with Graves' hyperthyroidism. This chain's CDR3 is CASSQEGSVSGANVLTF. CDR3 nucleotides: TGCGCCAGCAGCCAAGAAGGATCGGTCTCTGGGGCCAACGTCCTGACTTTC.